The T cell receptor beta chain under discussion was sequenced for a study of OX40 agonist ivuxolimab in advanced cancers. Study-wide context: Three patients had partial responses: one hepatocellular carcinoma, two cutaneous melanoma.

CDR1 is SGDLS and CDR2 is YYNGEE in the germline V gene. The V and J ends lost 4 bases and 4 bases respectively, with 11 bases between them. The CDR3 consists of 14 residues. With regard to this clone: The antigen is undetermined.

Measured with immunoSEQ multiplex PCR; TCRdb has only the in-frame clones, and not every one. The table includes roughly 69,000 clones, more than 80% detected once. Regarding the study as a whole: Also present in some nonresponders was a low level of normalized T-cell clonal expansion. The antigen specificity of the peripheral T cells (those that were expanded) was not determined. Dose levels from 0.1 to 3.0 mg/kg saw CD4+ and CD8+ blood T cells expand clonally by week 6.

The specimen comprised CD4+ or CD8+ T cells sorted from blood, sampled in a trial of the OX40 agonist ivuxolimab. This chain connects TRBV9 to TRBJ2-2; TRBD1 is a possible D gene (5 bases). The source of this sequence is an adult with an advanced solid tumor such as melanoma, head and neck, liver or kidney cancer. CDR3 nucleotide sequence: TGTGCCAGCAGCCCCGACAGCGTCACCGGGGAGCTGTTTTTT. Translation: CASSPDSVTGELFF.